These 29 T cell receptor beta chains came from one sample sequenced in a study of T cell repertoires in cytomegalovirus infection. Antigen specificity for these receptors is unknown. TCRdb re-called the reads through MiXCR, storing one row per CDR3 protein. The top ten hold over 13% of the sample, which has about a million distinct CDR3 sequences, 31% seen once. Sequenced material: cultured CD8+ T cells from PBMCs, taken from culture after CMV antigen stimulation. These receptor sequences come from a human donor in good health (CMV status not recorded). Some clones in this sample may be carry-over from other donors' samples.

The table lists this clonotype with a few counts. CDR3 in amino acids: CASSPQAGTEAFF. In nucleotides, the CDR3 is TGTGCCAGCAGCCCCCAGGCTGGCACTGAAGCTTTCTTT. The chain employs TRBV7-2 and TRBJ1-1; D gene unclear. V was trimmed by 5 bases and J by 4 bases, leaving 11 bases between them. This CDR3 has 13 amino acids. The V gene's germline CDR1 is SGHTA and CDR2 FQGNSA.

This clonotype was observed a few times. This chain joins TRBV28 and TRBJ2-7, with 8 bases matching TRBD1. The CDR3 has 14 residues. The germline CDR1 and CDR2 sequences are MDHEN and SYDVKM. V trimming: 6 bases; J trimming: 2 bases; junction bases outside the gene matches: 6. In nucleotides, the CDR3 is TGTGCCAGCAGACCACCGGGACAGGCCTACGAGCAGTACGTC. It translates to CASRPPGQAYEQYV.

This chain connects TRBV20-1 to TRBJ2-7, with TRBD1 identical over 8 bases. V gave up 4 bases and J gave up 5 bases; unmatched junction bases: 10. This CDR3 comprises 14 residues. Germline V gives CDR1 DFQATT, CDR2 SNEGSKA (reference sequence). The CDR3, as DNA: TGCAGTGCTAACTTCCGACAGGGGAATCACGAGCAGTACTTC. Its translation: CSANFRQGNHEQYF.

The V and J genes are TRBV7-6 and TRBJ1-2; the D is unclear. CDR3 length: 13 amino acids. Germline V gene lookup returns CDR1 SGHVS and CDR2 FNYEAQ. Trimming took off 1 base at V and 8 bases at J, with 11 bases between the two ends. CDR3 loop: CASSLGQMNGYTF. The DNA for the CDR3 is TGTGCCAGCAGCTTAGGGCAAATGAACGGCTACACCTTC.

The J gene is TRBJ1-2, the V gene TRBV20-1; D might be TRBD1 (5 bases). CDR1 and CDR2 from the germline V gene are DFQATT and SNEGSKA (reference sequence). The CDR3 extends over 14 amino acids. Trimming took off 0 bases at V and 5 bases at J, with 13 bases between the two ends. The CDR3 DNA reads as TGCAGTGCTAGAGATTCGAGGCAGGGTTATGGCTACACCTTC. This encodes CSARDSRQGYGYTF.

The rearrangement uses TRBV9 and TRBJ2-5; D remains unclear. This CDR3 region has 14 residues. CDR1 is SGDLS, CDR2 YYNGEE, per germline. V was trimmed by 0 bases and J by 1 base, leaving 7 bases between them. The DNA for the CDR3 is TGTGCCAGCAGCGTAGCTGCTTCCCAAGAGACCCAGTACTTC. Translation: CASSVAASQETQYF. The full variable domain, completed using reference TRBV9 and TRBJ2-5, is DSGVTQTPKHLITATGQRVTLRCSPRSGDLSVYWYQQSLDQGLQFLIQYYNGEERAKGNILERFSAQQFPDLHSELNLSSLELGDSALYFCASSVAASQETQYFGPGTRLLVL.

Here the CDR3 reads CASSLALQQVNYGYTF. The CDR3 DNA is TGTGCCAGCAGTTTAGCGCTTCAACAGGTTAACTATGGCTACACCTTC. The chain recombines TRBV12-3 or TRBV12-4 with TRBJ1-2, with D perhaps matching TRBD1 (5 bases). V was cut by 0 bases and J by 1 base, with 12 bases left in between. The CDR3 length is 16 residues.

CDR3 sequence (DNA): TGTGCCAGCAGGGGGTCTGTGGGGGCCCTTGAGACCCAGTACTTC. Translation gives CASRGSVGALETQYF. The chain combines TRBV6-5 with TRBJ2-5, with D perhaps matching TRBD1 (6 bases). The CDR3 runs 15 residues. V was shortened by 6 bases and J by 5 bases, with 19 bases between the two germline ends. In germline, CDR1 is MNHEY, CDR2 SVGAGI.

This clonotype was seen more than once but under ten times. The V gene is TRBV27, the J gene TRBJ2-5; perhaps D is TRBD1 or TRBD2 (6 bases each). CDR3 length: 13 amino acids. Germline V gives CDR1 MNHEY, CDR2 SMNVEV (reference sequence). Trimming pared 8 bases from V and 7 bases from J, leaving 17 bases between. The CDR3 sequence is CASGSPGEVTQYF. The CDR3 coding sequence is TGTGCCAGCGGCTCACCAGGGGAGGTGACCCAGTACTTC.

This clonotype turned up a few times. This rearrangement joins TRBV13 to TRBJ2-7; D perhaps matches TRBD1 (6 bases). Germline loops: CDR1 PRHDT, CDR2 FYEKMQ (reference sequence). V dropped 5 bases and J dropped 5 bases, with 19 bases sitting between them. The CDR3 runs to 15 residues. The CDR3 DNA is TGTGCCAGCAGCCCAAAGGGGACACAGGATGACGAGCAGTACTTC. This translates into CASSPKGTQDDEQYF.

With regard to this clonotype: A much larger clone differs by one base, so this may be a read error. The rearrangement joins TRBV7-6 to TRBJ1-3; unclear D gene. The CDR3 has 16 residues. Germline CDR1 is SGHVS and CDR2 is FNYEAQ. Trimming stripped 2 bases from V and 4 bases from J, with 15 bases between. The CDR3 here is CASSLRKGLVGNTIYF. CDR3 in DNA: TGTGCCAGCAGCTTAAGAAAGGGTTTGGTCGGAAACACCATATATTTT.

This clonotype was detected ten times or more. This chain connects TRBV7-6 to TRBJ2-2; 8 bases match TRBD1. The trim removed 1 base at V and 4 bases at J, leaving 5 bases unmatched. The germline CDR1 and CDR2 sequences are SGHVS and FNYEAQ. The CDR3 is 16 amino acids. The CDR3: CASSLGQGRATGELFF. In DNA, the CDR3 is TGTGCCAGCAGCTTAGGACAGGGGCGAGCCACCGGGGAGCTGTTTTTT. Supplemented by reference TRBV7-6 and TRBJ2-2, the full variable domain reads GAGVSQSPRYKVTKRGQDVALRCDPISGHVSLYWYRQALGQGPEFLTYFNYEAQQDKSGLPNDRFSAERPEGSISTLTIQRTEQRDSAMYRCASSLGQGRATGELFFGEGSRLTVL.

This clonotype has a handful of counts. The chain recombines TRBV4-2 with TRBJ1-4; D ambiguous. V lost 0 bases to trimming and J lost 8 bases, with 13 bases between them. The CDR3 has 15 amino acids. CDR1 and CDR2 from the germline V gene are LGHNA and YNFKEQ. CDR3 coding DNA: TGTGCCAGCAGCCAAGACGGGCTAGGGTCGGAAAAACTGTTTTTT. This encodes CASSQDGLGSEKLFF.

The rearrangement joins TRBV6-2 or TRBV6-3 to TRBJ1-1, with D perhaps matching TRBD1 (5 bases). Trimming removed 5 bases at V and 8 bases at J, with 12 bases between. Germline-derived CDR1 and CDR2 are MNHEY and SVGEGT. The CDR3 is 12 amino acids. The CDR3 protein is CASSEYGGEAFF. CDR3 DNA: TGTGCCAGCAGTGAATATGGGGGGGAAGCTTTCTTT.

This chain joins TRBV6-1 and TRBJ2-3, with a possible D match to TRBD1 (6 bases). This CDR3 is built from 15 residues. The ends were cut back, 5 bases at V and 3 bases at J, with 15 bases in the middle. Germline assignment: CDR1 MNHNS and CDR2 SASEGT. The CDR3 loop reads CASSPGPTGTDTQYF. The CDR3 DNA follows: TGTGCCAGCAGTCCCGGACCGACAGGTACAGATACGCAGTATTTT.

This clonotype was seen at least ten times. V usage is TRBV7-2 and J usage is TRBJ2-1, with 16 positions matching TRBD2. V lost 5 bases, J lost 8 bases, and 12 bases stayed unmatched. Germline values: CDR1 SGHTA, CDR2 FQGNSA. CDR3 size: 18 residues. CDR3 nucleotide sequence: TGTGCCAGCAGCCGTGGGACTAGCGGGGGGGCCGTTGGGCATGAGCAGTTCTTC. This translates into CASSRGTSGGAVGHEQFF.

This clonotype has more than one count but fewer than ten. The chain carries TRBV7-9 and TRBJ2-3; D may be TRBD1 (6 bases). Germline CDR1 SEHNR, CDR2 FQNEAQ (reference sequence). The CDR3 consists of 13 residues. The germline V and J ends were trimmed by 1 base and 6 bases, with 8 bases remaining between them. As DNA, the CDR3 is TGTGCCAGCAGCTTAGGGACAGATGATACGCAGTATTTT. This encodes CASSLGTDDTQYF.

The V gene is TRBV5-4, the J gene TRBJ2-5; D not resolved. Per the germline V gene, CDR1 is SGHNT and CDR2 is YYREEE (reference sequence). Trimming shortened V by 0 bases and J by 5 bases, and 11 bases separated the two germline ends. The CDR3 sequence is 14 residues long. For the CDR3, the DNA is TGTGCCAGCAGCTTGGTTCTCCAAGCGGAGACCCAGTACTTC. Translated: CASSLVLQAETQYF.

This clonotype was detected many times. This chain connects TRBV7-3 to TRBJ2-5; D gene unclear. Germline CDR1 SGHTA, CDR2 FQGTGA. V was clipped by 4 bases and J by 8 bases, with 17 bases between them. The CDR3 loop spans 14 amino acids. DNA of the CDR3: TGTGCCAGCAGCTACGACCCTGCCGAGTTAACCCAGTACTTC. Protein: CASSYDPAELTQYF.

The chain employs TRBV12-3 or TRBV12-4 and TRBJ2-3; 7 bases agree with TRBD1. The trim removed 5 bases at V and 2 bases at J, leaving 10 bases unmatched. The CDR3 sequence is 16 residues long. CDR3 in DNA: TGTGCCAGCAGTCCCCTGACAGGGATTATCACAGATACGCAGTATTTT. Its translation is CASSPLTGIITDTQYF.

On this clonotype itself: An end of the junction differs from the germline gene, which may be a read error. This sequence joins TRBV7-9 and TRBJ2-7; TRBD1 matches at 8 bases. CDR1 and CDR2 from the germline V gene are SEHNR and FQNEAQ (reference sequence). The CDR3 has 12 amino acids. The chain's CDR3 is CASSLGQTGVGF. For the CDR3, the DNA is TGTGCCAGCAGCTTAGGGCAGACAGGGGTTGGCTTC.

The rearrangement uses TRBV5-4 and TRBJ2-1; D gene ambiguous. The CDR3 is made up of 15 amino acids. Germline CDR1 and CDR2: SGHNT and YYREEE (reference sequence). V was clipped by 1 base and J by 7 bases, with 15 bases between them. CDR3 residues: CASSLKRHTRNEQFF. The CDR3 nucleotides read TGTGCCAGCAGCTTGAAGAGACACACACGGAATGAGCAGTTCTTC.

The CDR3 is CASSYFVNYGYTF. In DNA, the CDR3 is TGTGCCAGCAGTTATTTTGTCAACTATGGCTACACCTTC. This chain joins TRBV6-2 or TRBV6-3 and TRBJ1-2; D ambiguous. This CDR3 is 13 amino acids long. V lost 3 bases to trimming and J lost 2 bases, with 7 bases between them. CDR1 is MNHEY, CDR2 SVGEGT, per germline.

The table lists this clonotype with many counts. This chain connects TRBV7-2 to TRBJ1-2; D might be TRBD1 (5 bases). V lost 5 bases and J 3 bases, leaving 16 bases between the germline ends. The germline V gene encodes CDR1 SGHTA and CDR2 FQGNSA. The CDR3 spans 15 residues. CDR3 sequence reads: CASSKEGHPYYGYTF. The CDR3 DNA reads TGTGCCAGCAGCAAAGAGGGGCACCCCTACTATGGCTACACCTTC.

This clonotype occurred many times. The gene calls are TRBV12-3 or TRBV12-4 and TRBJ2-5; D gene unclear. V lost 3 bases, J lost 0 bases, and 5 bases lay in between. The CDR3 sequence is 13 residues long. In nucleotides, the CDR3 is TGTGCCAGCAGTTTTGGCAACCAAGAGACCCAGTACTTC. Amino acids: CASSFGNQETQYF.

This chain links TRBV27 with TRBJ2-1, with D perhaps TRBD1 or TRBD2 (6 bases each). Trimming took off 6 bases at V and 4 bases at J, with 19 bases between the two ends. CDR1 MNHEY and CDR2 SMNVEV come from the germline V gene (reference sequence). The length of the CDR3 is 16 residues. CDR3 in DNA: TGTGCCAGCAGGGAGGGGGGCCCACTAACTTACAATGAGCAGTTCTTC. Translation: CASREGGPLTYNEQFF.

Remarks on this clonotype: A much larger clone lies one base from this, so it may be a read error. The CDR3 ends on some other residue instead of the conserved phenylalanine or tryptophan, so this is likely a read error. This chain uses TRBV7-8 with TRBJ2-1; D might be TRBD1 (6 bases). Deletions cut 0 bases from V and 2 bases from J, with 11 bases between. The CDR3 length is 16 residues. Germline V lookup: CDR1 SGHVS, CDR2 FQNEAQ. CDR3: CASSLARQGTYNEQFL. CDR3 bases: TGTGCCAGCAGCTTAGCGCGCCAGGGGACCTACAATGAGCAGTTCCTC.

Only a few counts were recorded for this clonotype. The chain has TRBV7-8 and TRBJ2-2; 7 positions match TRBD2. Germline loops: CDR1 SGHVS, CDR2 FQNEAQ. V lost 4 bases, J lost 6 bases, and 8 bases stayed unmatched. The CDR3 spans 15 residues. CDR3 nucleotide sequence: TGTGCCAGCAGCTGGGAGGGGCCTTGGTCCGGGGAGCTGTTTTTT. It yields the protein CASSWEGPWSGELFF.

J is TRBJ2-1 and V is TRBV10-3; 7 bases are shared with TRBD1. J was trimmed by 8 bases and V by 10 bases; bases with no gene match: 5. Germline V gives CDR1 ENHRY, CDR2 SYGVKD. CDR3 length: 11 residues. Here the CDR3 DNA reads TGTGCCACCGGGACAGACGATGAGCAGTTCTTC. This translates into CATGTDDEQFF.